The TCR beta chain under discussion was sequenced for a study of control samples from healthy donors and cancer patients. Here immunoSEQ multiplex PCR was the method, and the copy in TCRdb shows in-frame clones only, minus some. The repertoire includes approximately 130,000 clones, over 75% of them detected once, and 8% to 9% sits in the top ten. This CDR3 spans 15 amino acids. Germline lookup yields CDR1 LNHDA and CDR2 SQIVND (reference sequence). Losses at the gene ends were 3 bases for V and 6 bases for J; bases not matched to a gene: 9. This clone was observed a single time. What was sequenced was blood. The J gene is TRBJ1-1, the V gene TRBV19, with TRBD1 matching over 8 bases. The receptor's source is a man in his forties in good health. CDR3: CASSIGQGRTAEAFF. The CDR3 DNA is TGTGCCAGTAGTATCGGACAGGGAAGGACGGCTGAAGCTTTCTTT.